This entry concerns a single TCR beta chain. Its antigen is unidentified. V shed 4 bases and J shed 7 bases, with 23 bases lying between them. CDR3 length: 17 amino acids. Germline loops: CDR1 WSHSY, CDR2 SAAADI. This entry belongs to a study of T-cell memory formation after mild COVID-19. Overall study results and limits: Those CD4+ clones that contracted were mainly in CM and EM (CD8+ ones in EMRA).

The TCR alpha and TCR beta cDNA libraries, bearing sample barcodes and UMIs, were generated by 5'RACE using constant-segment primers. A single record per CDR3 protein comes from TCRdb applying MiXCR to the 5' RACE reads. The data contain about 170,000 distinct CDR3 sequences, roughly 13% of them singletons. This clonotype was sampled from a man between 18 and 29 years old who had mild COVID-19 (a few samples of this study predate the infection). Cell type and time point are not known. The chain is built from TRBV10-2 and TRBJ2-1; either TRBD1 or TRBD2 may supply D (5 bases each). The sequenced sample consisted of PBMCs or a T cell subset sorted from them (not recorded which). CDR3 in amino acids: CASSALEGYRGANEQFF. CDR3 sequence (DNA): TGCGCCAGCAGTGCCCTCGAGGGCTACCGAGGGGCAAATGAGCAGTTCTTC.